This TCR beta chain was recorded in a study of shared clonotypes between healthy human individuals (dated by TCRdb to between 2020 and 2021). Turning to the overall study: The cohort included a few men and two women between 18 and 49 years of age. For each donor, three plates each were used for CD4 naive and CD4 memory, two plates were used for CD8 naive, and one plate was used for CD8 memory. Blood TCR repertoires of about 5 healthy adults were deeply sequenced to estimate repertoire size and the extent of clonotype sharing between individuals. Leukapheresis yielded between about 0.85 and 9.5 billion PBMCs per donor. Libraries were prepared and TCR repertoires were sequenced by different laboratories using diverse techniques, in order to increase sequencing depth and limit assay-specific biases.

The germline V gene (reference sequence) specifies MNHEY as CDR1 and SMNVEV as CDR2. The CDR3 runs 13 amino acids, cysteine and phenylalanine included. Only the CDR3 DNA is retained, 39 bases long and in frame from the first base. Trimming removed 6 bases from V and 10 bases from J, leaving 16 bases between the germline ends. Using the deep immunoSEQ assay, multiplex PCR amplified TCR CDR3 regions from genomic DNA. Genomic DNA extracted from each cell subset was distributed evenly over all wells of several immunoSEQ 96-well plates, and each plate served as one replicate. For sorted subsets, roughly 200 ng of genomic DNA, equivalent to 25,000 to 35,000 T cell genomes, went into each replicate PCR. The purified libraries were quantified using a Qubit 3.0 fluorometer, sized with a Bioanalyzer 2100, and then quantified again using the KAPA Library Quantification kit. Each immunoSEQ 96-well plate was sequenced on its own single-read 150-cycle Illumina NextSeq 550 flow cell. In the source study's methods: Because only junctional sequences without quality scores were contained in the immunoSEQ output, filtering matching that applied to full-length reads could not be performed. Sequences were annotated with PyIR, a Python wrapper for IgBLAST v1.9, and V/J genes and CDR3 were assigned using IMGT germline references. Reads were filtered out if the reads had weak V/J assignments (E-value above 1e-6), no CDR3, stop codons, out-of-frame junctions, or ambiguous translated residues. V3J clonotypes were defined as sequences sharing an identical inferred V gene, J gene, and CDR3 amino acid sequence. Percentage overlap between repertoires was computed as shared unique clonotypes divided by the size of the smaller repertoire. RTK rarefaction, the Chao1 estimator, and Recon v2.1 estimates of unobserved clonotypes were used to assess repertoire richness. Generation probabilities were computed with OLGA for all TCRbeta clonotypes obtained by the gDNA method from several donors. Entries here come from immuneACCESS through TCRdb and include only in-frame sequences with V and J called. Some clones fail to appear in such tables; in the studies checked, an unresolved V gene covers under half of the shortfall, and the cause of the remainder is unknown. V and J calls and clone size are as listed in that table; D and trimming were resolved from the DNA. The sample contains 700,000 to 950,000 clones, just over 95% of them found a single time. Clones ranked in the top ten supply less than 0.25% of the sample.

Worth noting for this clone: The target of this receptor is not known. No qualities accompany the bases; no much larger clone lies one base away.

What the authors observed across the whole study: Sampling was limited to blood, and TCR repertoires in tissue likely differ from TCR repertoires in blood. Pairwise subsampling led to the expectation that sequencing depth would affect the degree of clonotype sharing among donors. The genetic and exposure-history diversity represented was limited by the small number of donors. Clonotypes shared by all four sorted-subset donors showed higher generation probabilities than non-shared clonotypes. When a handful of donors were compared, the shared fraction of clonotypes was about 5% for naive CD4, about 4% for naive CD8, roughly 2.5% for memory CD4, and 0.4% for memory CD8. Larger estimated clonotype richness was generally found for naive subsets than for memory subsets. Incomplete sequencing was indicated by rarefaction of sorted-subset datasets, despite the large sequencing depth.

For the CD8 naive samples, CD45RO-negative cells were positively selected for CCR7, yielding a CD45RA+CCR7+ population from which TemRA cells were excluded. Donors were healthy HIV-negative adults with no recently reported acute infections or vaccinations. All donors were Caucasian adults living in Nashville, Tennessee, USA. Blood was collected by leukapheresis, and PBMCs were isolated by Ficoll-Histopaque density gradient centrifugation and then cryopreserved in liquid nitrogen vapor phase. Purity and quantity of every magnetically sorted T cell population were checked by analytical flow cytometry. From each sorted fraction, genomic DNA was isolated and quantified by UV absorbance on a Nanodrop 2000c.

Sequenced: naive CD8+ T cells sorted from blood. This sample's cell subset or site label indicates: CD45RA+CCR7+. The sequence joins TRBV27 to TRBJ2-1; the D gene is perhaps TRBD1, on 5 matching bases. The receptor's source is a young man in good health. The bases read TGTGCCAGCAGCCTAGGGGCAAAGTTCGAGCAGTTCTTC. Its product reads: CASSLGAKFEQFF.